A single sample gave rise to the 8 T cell receptor beta chains below, sequenced in a study of T-cell memory formation after mild COVID-19. One entry per CDR3 protein results from TCRdb running MiXCR on the 5' RACE reads. The top ten hold approximately 14% of the sample, which has about 27,000 distinct CDR3 sequences, around 7.2% seen once. Input material: PBMCs or a T cell subset sorted from them (not recorded which). The receptors originated from an adult woman who had mild COVID-19 (a few samples of this study predate the infection). Cell type and time point are not known.

Many counts were recorded for this clonotype. The genes are TRBV24-1 and TRBJ1-1, with a possible D match to TRBD1 (5 bases). The V gene's germline CDR1 is KGHDR and CDR2 SFDVKD. Trimming took off 7 bases at V and 1 base at J, with 12 bases between the two ends. This CDR3 has 14 amino acids. The CDR3 DNA is TGTGCCACCAGGAAAGATGGGGGGAACACTGAAGCTTTCTTT. As protein: CATRKDGGNTEAFF.

This clonotype was seen a few times. The chain has TRBV5-4 and TRBJ2-2, with TRBD1 matching over 8 bases. The CDR3 runs 12 residues. Per germline, CDR1 SGHNT and CDR2 YYREEE (reference sequence). After removal of 7 bases from V and 6 bases from J, the junction contained 2 bases not matched to a gene. The CDR3 nucleotides read TGTGCCAGCGGACAGGGCTCCGGGGAGCTGTTTTTT. Residues: CASGQGSGELFF.

In its sample, this clonotype was seen a few times. The CDR3 sequence: CASSADGETQYF. The CDR3 bases are TGTGCCAGCAGCGCAGATGGGGAGACCCAGTACTTC. The rearrangement links TRBV11-2 to TRBJ2-5; no reliable D call. The CDR3 is 12 amino acids. Germline V lookup: CDR1 SGHAT, CDR2 FQNNGV. V was shortened by 5 bases and J by 5 bases, with 9 bases between the two germline ends.

This clonotype has ten or more counts. The chain couples TRBV20-1 to TRBJ2-7; TRBD2 matches 7 bases. Germline assignment: CDR1 DFQATT and CDR2 SNEGSKA (reference sequence). Trimming at V came to 5 bases and at J to 9 bases, leaving 19 bases not matched to a gene. There are 15 residues in the CDR3. CDR3 sequence reads: CSASVSGGRIARQYF. CDR3 in DNA: TGCAGTGCTTCGGTCTCGGGCGGGAGAATAGCTCGGCAGTACTTC.

This clonotype was recorded at least ten times. The chain recombines TRBV4-2 with TRBJ1-1, with D possibly being TRBD1 (5 bases). V lost 0 bases and J 4 bases, leaving 15 bases between the germline ends. This CDR3 is 16 amino acids long. CDR1 LGHNA and CDR2 YNFKEQ come from the germline V gene. The CDR3 sequence is CASSQDGPGQITEAFF. CDR3 coding DNA: TGTGCCAGCAGCCAAGATGGCCCAGGGCAGATCACTGAAGCTTTCTTT.

This clonotype was recorded many times. V gene TRBV6-5 combines with J gene TRBJ2-4; D is possibly TRBD1 (6 bases). The length of the CDR3 is 15 residues. V lost 4 bases and J 1 base, leaving 11 bases between the germline ends. Germline CDR1 reads MNHEY; CDR2 reads SVGAGI. The CDR3 DNA reads as TGTGCCAGCAGTTCCCCCGGACAGGCCAAAAACATTCAGTACTTC. This translates into CASSSPGQAKNIQYF.

This clonotype occurred many times. The chain combines TRBV20-1 with TRBJ2-7; D gene uncertain. Germline V gene data show CDR1 as DFQATT and CDR2 as SNEGSKA (reference sequence). This CDR3 region has 11 residues. Here the CDR3 DNA reads TGCAGCCTCCTGAGCTCCTACGAGCAGTACTTC. This codes for CSLLSSYEQYF.

There are many counts of this clonotype. The chain has TRBV5-1 and TRBJ2-3; no firm D call. The V and J ends lost 0 bases and 0 bases respectively, with 11 bases between them. This CDR3 comprises 16 residues. The germline CDR1 and CDR2 sequences are SGHRS and YFSETQ. CDR3 amino acids: CASSLAAATSTDTQYF. In nucleotides, the CDR3 is TGCGCCAGCAGCTTGGCTGCAGCCACTAGCACAGATACGCAGTATTTT. Combining the CDR3 with reference TRBV5-1 and TRBJ2-3 gives the whole variable domain KAGVTQTPRYLIKTRGQQVTLSCSPISGHRSVSWYQQTPGQGLQFLFEYFSETQRNKGNFPGRFSGRQFSNSRSEMNVSTLELGDSALYLCASSLAAATSTDTQYFGPGTRLTVL.